This T cell receptor beta chain was sequenced in a study of blood T cell repertoires in COVID-19. The junction had 8 bases not matched to a gene; V was cut back by 6 bases and J by 8 bases. CDR1 is SNHLY and CDR2 is FYNNEI in the germline V gene. The CDR3 contains 15 residues. Per the authors' pipeline: Amplification from reference gene primers served as the basis for estimated nucleated cell counts. Libraries were prepared by immunoSEQ multiplex PCR; TCRdb keeps only in-frame clonotypes and omits some of them. V, J and clone size derive from that table, while D and trimming were established from the DNA sequence. The sample has 150,000 to 200,000 clones; roughly 82% are singletons.

This chain uses TRBV2 with TRBJ2-1; 12 positions match TRBD2. The sequenced material came from peripheral blood. The sequence was collected from a woman in her thirties or forties with COVID-19, enrolled during active disease. This CDR3 is CASSRDGLAGYEQFF. In nucleotides, the CDR3 is TGTGCCAGCAGCCGGGACGGACTAGCGGGATATGAGCAGTTCTTC.